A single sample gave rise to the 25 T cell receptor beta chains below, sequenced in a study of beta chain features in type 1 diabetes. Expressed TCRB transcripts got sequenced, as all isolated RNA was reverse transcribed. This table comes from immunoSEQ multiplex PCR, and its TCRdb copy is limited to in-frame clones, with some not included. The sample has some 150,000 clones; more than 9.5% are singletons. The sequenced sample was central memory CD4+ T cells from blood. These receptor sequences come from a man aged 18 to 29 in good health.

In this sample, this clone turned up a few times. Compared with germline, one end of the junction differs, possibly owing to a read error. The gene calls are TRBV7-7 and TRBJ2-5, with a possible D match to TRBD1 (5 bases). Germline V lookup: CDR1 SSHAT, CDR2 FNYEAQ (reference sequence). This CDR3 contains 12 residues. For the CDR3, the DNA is TGTGCTAGCAGCCCCTTGACAGACCCACAGTACTTC. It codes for CASSPLTDPQYF.

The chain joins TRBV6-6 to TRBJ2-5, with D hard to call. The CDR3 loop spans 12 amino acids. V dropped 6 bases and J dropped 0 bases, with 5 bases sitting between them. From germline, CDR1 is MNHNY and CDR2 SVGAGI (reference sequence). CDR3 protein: CASSVNQETQYF. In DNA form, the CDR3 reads TGTGCCAGCAGCGTCAACCAAGAGACCCAGTACTTC.

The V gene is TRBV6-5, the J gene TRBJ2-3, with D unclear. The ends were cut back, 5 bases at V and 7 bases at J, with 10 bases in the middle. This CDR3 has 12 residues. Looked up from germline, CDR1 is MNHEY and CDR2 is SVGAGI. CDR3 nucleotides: TGTGCCAGCAGTACGACTGGCTATACGCAGTATTTT. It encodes CASSTTGYTQYF.

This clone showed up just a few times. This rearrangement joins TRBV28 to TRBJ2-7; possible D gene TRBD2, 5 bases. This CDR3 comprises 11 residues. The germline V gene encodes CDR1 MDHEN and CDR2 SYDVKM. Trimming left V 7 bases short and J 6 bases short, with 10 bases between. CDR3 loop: CASTSGSEQYF. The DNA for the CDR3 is TGTGCCAGCACTTCGGGGTCCGAGCAGTACTTC.

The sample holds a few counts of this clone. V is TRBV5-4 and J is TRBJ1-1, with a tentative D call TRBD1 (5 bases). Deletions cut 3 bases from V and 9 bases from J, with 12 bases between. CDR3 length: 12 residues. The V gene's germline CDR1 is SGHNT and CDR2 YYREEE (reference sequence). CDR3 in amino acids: CASSSGANQAFF. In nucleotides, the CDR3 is TGTGCCAGCAGCTCCGGGGCGAACCAAGCTTTCTTT.

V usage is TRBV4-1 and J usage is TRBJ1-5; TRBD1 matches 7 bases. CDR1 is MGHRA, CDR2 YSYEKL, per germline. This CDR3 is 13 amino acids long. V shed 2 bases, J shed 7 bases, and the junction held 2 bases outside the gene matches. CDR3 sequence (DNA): TGCGCCAGCAGCCAAAGACAGGGACAGCCCCAGCATTTT. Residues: CASSQRQGQPQHF.

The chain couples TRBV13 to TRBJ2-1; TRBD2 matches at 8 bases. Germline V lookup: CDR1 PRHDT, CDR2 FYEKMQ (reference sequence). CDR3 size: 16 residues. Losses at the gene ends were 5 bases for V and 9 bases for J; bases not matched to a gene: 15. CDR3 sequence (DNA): TGTGCCAGCAGCGGAAAGGGACTAGGGTTTTTCGGTGAGCAGTTCTTC. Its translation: CASSGKGLGFFGEQFF.

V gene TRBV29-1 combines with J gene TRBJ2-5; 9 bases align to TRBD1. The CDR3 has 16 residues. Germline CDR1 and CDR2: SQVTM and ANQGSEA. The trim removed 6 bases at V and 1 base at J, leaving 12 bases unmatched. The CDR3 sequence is CSVEARTGDFQETQYF. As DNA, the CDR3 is TGCAGCGTCGAGGCTCGGACAGGGGACTTCCAAGAGACCCAGTACTTC.

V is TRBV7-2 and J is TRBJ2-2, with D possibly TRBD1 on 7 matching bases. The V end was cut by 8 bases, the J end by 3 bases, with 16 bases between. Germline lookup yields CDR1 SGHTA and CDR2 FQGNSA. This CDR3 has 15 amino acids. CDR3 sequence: CASSAQGGHTGELFF. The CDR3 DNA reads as TGTGCCAGCTCTGCGCAGGGGGGTCACACCGGGGAGCTGTTTTTT.

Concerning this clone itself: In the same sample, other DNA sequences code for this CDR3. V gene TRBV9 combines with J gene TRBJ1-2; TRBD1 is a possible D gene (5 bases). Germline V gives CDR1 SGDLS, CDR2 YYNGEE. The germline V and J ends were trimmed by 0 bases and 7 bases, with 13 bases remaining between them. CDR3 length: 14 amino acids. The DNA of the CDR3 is TGTGCCAGCAGCGTAGCCGGCGGGACGGGTGGCTACACCTTC. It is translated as CASSVAGGTGGYTF.

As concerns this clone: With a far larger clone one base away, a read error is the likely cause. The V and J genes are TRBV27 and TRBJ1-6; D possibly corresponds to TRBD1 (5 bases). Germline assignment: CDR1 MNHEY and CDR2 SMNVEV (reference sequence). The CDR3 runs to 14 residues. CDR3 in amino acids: CASREGMDKSPLHF. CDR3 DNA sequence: TGTGCCAGCAGAGAGGGGATGGATAAATCACCCCTCCACTTT.

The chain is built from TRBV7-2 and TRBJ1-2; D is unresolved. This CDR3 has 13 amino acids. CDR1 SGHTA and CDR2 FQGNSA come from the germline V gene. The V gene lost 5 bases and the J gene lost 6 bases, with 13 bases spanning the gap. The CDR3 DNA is TGTGCCAGCAGCCGCTTGGGCTACAATGGCTACACCTTC. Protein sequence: CASSRLGYNGYTF. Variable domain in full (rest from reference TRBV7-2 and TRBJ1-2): GAGVSQSPSNKVTEKGKDVELRCDPISGHTALYWYRQSLGQGLEFLIYFQGNSAPDKSGLPSDRFSAERTGGSVSTLTIQRTQQEDSAVYLCASSRLGYNGYTFGSGTRLTVV.

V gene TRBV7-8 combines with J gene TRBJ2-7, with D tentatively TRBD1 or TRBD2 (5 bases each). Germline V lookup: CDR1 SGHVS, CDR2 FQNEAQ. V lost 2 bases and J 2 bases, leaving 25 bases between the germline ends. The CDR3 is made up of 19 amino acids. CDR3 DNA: TGTGCCAGCAGCTTACCATGGGACGCCCCGGGAAGGGCCGCCTACGAGCAGTACTTC. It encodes CASSLPWDAPGRAAYEQYF.

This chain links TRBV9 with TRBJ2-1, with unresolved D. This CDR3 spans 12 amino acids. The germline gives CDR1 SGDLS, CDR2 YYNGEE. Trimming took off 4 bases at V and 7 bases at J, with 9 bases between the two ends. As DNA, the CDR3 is TGTGCCAGCAGCCCCTCGGAGAATGAGCAGTTCTTC. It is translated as CASSPSENEQFF.

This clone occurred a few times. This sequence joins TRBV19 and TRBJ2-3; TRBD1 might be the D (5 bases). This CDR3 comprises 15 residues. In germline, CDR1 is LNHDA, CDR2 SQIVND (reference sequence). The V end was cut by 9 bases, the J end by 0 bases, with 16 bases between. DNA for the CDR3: TGTGCCAGCCAGAGGCAGGGTCCTAGCACAGATACGCAGTATTTT. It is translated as CASQRQGPSTDTQYF.

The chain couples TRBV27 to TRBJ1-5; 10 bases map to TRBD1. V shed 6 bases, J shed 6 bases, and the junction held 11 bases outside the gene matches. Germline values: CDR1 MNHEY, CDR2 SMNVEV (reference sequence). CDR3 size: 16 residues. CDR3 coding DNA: TGTGCCAGCAGCCCTAAAACGGGACAGGGGAGTCAGCCCCAGCATTTT. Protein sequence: CASSPKTGQGSQPQHF.

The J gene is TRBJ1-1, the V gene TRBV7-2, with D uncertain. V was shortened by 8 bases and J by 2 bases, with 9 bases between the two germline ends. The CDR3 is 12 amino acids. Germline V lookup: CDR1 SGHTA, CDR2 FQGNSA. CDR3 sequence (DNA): TGTGCCAGCCGGGGTGATAACACTGAAGCTTTCTTT. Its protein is CASRGDNTEAFF.

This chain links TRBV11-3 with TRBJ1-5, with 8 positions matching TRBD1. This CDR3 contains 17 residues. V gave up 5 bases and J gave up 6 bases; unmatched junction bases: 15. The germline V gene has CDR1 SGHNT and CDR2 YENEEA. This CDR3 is CASSQDRVPKGSQPQHF. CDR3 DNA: TGTGCCAGCAGCCAGGACAGGGTGCCTAAGGGGAGTCAGCCCCAGCATTTT.

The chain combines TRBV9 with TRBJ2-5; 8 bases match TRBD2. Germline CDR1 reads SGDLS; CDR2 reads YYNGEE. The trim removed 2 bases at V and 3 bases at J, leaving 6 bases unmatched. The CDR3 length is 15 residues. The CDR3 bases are TGTGCCAGCAGCGTCCATCCGGGGGGGAAAGAGACCCAGTACTTC. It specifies CASSVHPGGKETQYF.

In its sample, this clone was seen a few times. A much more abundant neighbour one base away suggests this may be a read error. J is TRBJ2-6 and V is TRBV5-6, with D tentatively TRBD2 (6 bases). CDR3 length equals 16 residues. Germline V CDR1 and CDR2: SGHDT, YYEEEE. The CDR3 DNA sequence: TGTGCCCGCAGCCTCCCCCCGGGGGCTGGGGCCAACGTCCTGACTTTC. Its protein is CARSLPPGAGANVLTF.

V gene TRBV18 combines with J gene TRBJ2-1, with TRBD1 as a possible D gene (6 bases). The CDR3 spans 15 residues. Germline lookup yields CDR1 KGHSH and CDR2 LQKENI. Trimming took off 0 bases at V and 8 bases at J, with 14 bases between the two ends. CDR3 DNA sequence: TGTGCCAGCTCACCACCCAGGGGCGTAGGATATGAGCAGTTCTTC. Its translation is CASSPPRGVGYEQFF.

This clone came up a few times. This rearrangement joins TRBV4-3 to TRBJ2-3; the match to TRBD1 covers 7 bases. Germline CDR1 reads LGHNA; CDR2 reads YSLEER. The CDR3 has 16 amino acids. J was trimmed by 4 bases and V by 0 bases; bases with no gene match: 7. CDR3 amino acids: CASSQERGLEADTQYF. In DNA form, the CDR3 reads TGCGCCAGCAGCCAAGAAAGGGGGCTAGAGGCAGATACGCAGTATTTT.

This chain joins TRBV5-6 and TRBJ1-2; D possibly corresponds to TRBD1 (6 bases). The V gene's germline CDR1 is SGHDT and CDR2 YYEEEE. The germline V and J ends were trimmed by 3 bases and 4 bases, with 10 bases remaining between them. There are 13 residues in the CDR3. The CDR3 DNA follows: TGTGCCAGCAGCTGGACAGCCTCCTATGGCTACACCTTC. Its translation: CASSWTASYGYTF.

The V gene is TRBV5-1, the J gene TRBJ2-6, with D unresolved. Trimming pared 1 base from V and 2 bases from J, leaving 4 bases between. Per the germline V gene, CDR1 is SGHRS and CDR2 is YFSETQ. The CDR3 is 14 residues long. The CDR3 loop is CASSLFPGANVLTF. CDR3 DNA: TGCGCCAGCAGCTTGTTCCCTGGGGCCAACGTCCTGACTTTC.

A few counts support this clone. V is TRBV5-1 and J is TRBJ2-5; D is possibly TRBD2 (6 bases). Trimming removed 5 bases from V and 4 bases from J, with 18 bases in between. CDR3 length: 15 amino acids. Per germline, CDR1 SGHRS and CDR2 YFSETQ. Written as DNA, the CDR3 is TGCGCCAGCAGTCTAGGCGGGGTTGTGAGAGAGACCCAGTACTTC. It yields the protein CASSLGGVVRETQYF. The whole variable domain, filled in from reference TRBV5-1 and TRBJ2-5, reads KAGVTQTPRYLIKTRGQQVTLSCSPISGHRSVSWYQQTPGQGLQFLFEYFSETQRNKGNFPGRFSGRQFSNSRSEMNVSTLELGDSALYLCASSLGGVVRETQYFGPGTRLLVL.